This T cell receptor (beta chain) was retrieved from a study of blood T cell repertoires in COVID-19. Study context: Samples of COVID-19 (acute and convalescent) were obtained from the United States, Italy and Spain. From T cells, B-cell-depleted T cells, or PBMCs came the material, which was cDNA or gDNA.

The CDR3 covers 17 residues. Trimming removed 5 bases from V and 1 base from J, with 20 bases in between. Germline loops: CDR1 LNHDA, CDR2 SQIVND (reference sequence). Per the authors' pipeline: Reference gene primer amplification gave nucleated cell count estimates. Clones were read by immunoSEQ multiplex PCR, and TCRdb kept only the in-frame ones, dropping some. D and trimming were read from the DNA, whereas the V and J calls and clone size are those reported in that table. This table has fewer than 300,000 clones, roughly 80% appearing once. This clone appeared a single time. Sequencing was carried out using peripheral blood. The chain joins TRBV19 to TRBJ1-1; weak D call: TRBD1 (6 bases). This receptor was identified in a woman aged 45 to 65 who had recovered from COVID-19. In DNA form, the CDR3 reads TGTGCCAGTAGTCCCCAGTGGGGGCGCGTAGGGAACACTGAAGCTTTCTTT. The encoded protein is CASSPQWGRVGNTEAFF.